The clone carrying this T cell receptor (beta chain) was detected only a few times. Its antigen is undetermined. This entry belongs to a study of CD8 T cells in ankylosing spondylitis. V gave up 4 bases and J gave up 3 bases, with 21 bases separating them. The CDR3 is 16 amino acids. Germline V lookup: CDR1 SQVTM, CDR2 ANQGSEA. General observations from the study: Within ankylosing spondylitis blood, a TCR beta motif made up of roughly eight highly homologous variants appeared to be characteristic. Clones linked to the disease showed a CD8+ phenotype. They occurred at relatively low frequencies in peripheral blood.

Library preparation for TCR beta used quantitative 5'-RACE with molecular barcodes. TCRdb re-derived calls from the 5' RACE reads in MiXCR, one entry per CDR3 protein. The sample gives roughly 250,000 distinct CDR3 sequences, 8% to 9.5% of which show up once; about 6.8% is in the top ten. This chain connects TRBV29-1 to TRBJ1-1; D gene ambiguous. This clonotype was obtained from a male donor with ankylosing spondylitis or in good health (not recorded which). Sequencing was performed on blood, either unsorted or a sorted T cell fraction (not recorded which). CDR3 region: CSVATRSLSRDTEAFF. Written as DNA, the CDR3 is TGCAGCGTTGCCACCAGGAGCCTATCGCGGGACACTGAAGCTTTCTTT.